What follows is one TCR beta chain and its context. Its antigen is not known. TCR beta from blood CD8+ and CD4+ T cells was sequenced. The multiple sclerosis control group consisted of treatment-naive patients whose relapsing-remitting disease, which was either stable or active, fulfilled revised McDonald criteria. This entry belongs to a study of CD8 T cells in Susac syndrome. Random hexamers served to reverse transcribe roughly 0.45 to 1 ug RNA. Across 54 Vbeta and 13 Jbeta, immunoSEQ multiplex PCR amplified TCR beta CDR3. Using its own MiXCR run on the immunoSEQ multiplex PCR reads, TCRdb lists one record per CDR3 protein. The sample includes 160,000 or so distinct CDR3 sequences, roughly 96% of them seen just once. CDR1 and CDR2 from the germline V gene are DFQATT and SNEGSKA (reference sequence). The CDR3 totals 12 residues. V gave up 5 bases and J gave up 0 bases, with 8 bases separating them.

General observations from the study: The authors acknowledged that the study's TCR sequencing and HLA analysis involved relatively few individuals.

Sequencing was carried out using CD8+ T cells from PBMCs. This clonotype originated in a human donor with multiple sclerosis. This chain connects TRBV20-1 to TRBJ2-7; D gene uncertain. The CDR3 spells CSAWTGSYEQYF. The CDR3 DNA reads TGCAGTGCTTGGACGGGCTCCTACGAGCAGTACTTC.